Listed here is a single TCR beta chain. The read finishes 3 residues shy of the CDR3 end, and the germline J gene is used to complete it. Generated by immunoSEQ multiplex PCR, the TCRdb table keeps only in-frame clones and is missing some. This specimen shows 45,000 to 55,000 clones; the ten leading clones hold about 1.5%. The sample comes from a study of T cells in women clearing cervical HPV infection. CDR1 is SGHDT and CDR2 is YYEEEE in the germline V gene. CDR3 length equals 14 residues. J gave up 7 bases and V 1 base, and 4 bases lay outside the gene matches. J is TRBJ1-2 and V is TRBV5-6; 10 nucleotides align to TRBD1. Sequencing input: blood buffy coat. This clonotype was obtained from a woman between 18 and 70 years old with a cervical HPV16 infection that either progressed to CIN3+ or cleared (not recorded which). The part of the CDR3 DNA that was read is TGTGCCAGCAGCTTGCGGACAGGGGGAGGTGGC. Residues: CASSLRTGGGG. The entire CDR3 protein reads CASSLRTGGGGYTF. Complete variable domain (other parts from reference TRBV5-6 and TRBJ1-2): DAGVTQSPTHLIKTRGQQVTLRCSPKSGHDTVSWYQQALGQGPQFIFQYYEEEERQRGNFPDRFSGHQFPNYSSELNVNALLLGDSALYLCASSLRTGGGGYTFGSGTRLTVV.